This entry is about one T cell receptor beta chain. The sample comes from a study of blood T cell repertoires in COVID-19. As for the study in general: Collection of acute and convalescent COVID-19 samples took place in the United States, Italy and Spain. T cells, B-cell-depleted T cells, or PBMCs provided the cDNA or gDNA that served as material.

This CDR3 region has 14 residues. CDR1 and CDR2 (germline): LGHDT, YNNKEL (reference sequence). The V gene lost 4 bases and the J gene lost 6 bases, with 13 bases spanning the gap. Authors' analysis steps: It was from reference gene primer amplification that nucleated cell counts were estimated. Repertoires were generated with immunoSEQ multiplex PCR, while TCRdb's copy carries only in-frame clones and drops some. That table is the source of V, J and clone size, and D and trimming were worked out from the DNA. The sample has about 43,000 clones; roughly 90% are singletons. The chain employs TRBV3-1 (or the pseudogene TRBV3-2) and TRBJ2-4; tentative D call: TRBD2 (6 bases). The TCR originated in a man aged 60-69 years with active COVID-19. The sequencing sample was made of peripheral blood. The CDR3 reads CASSLTGVGNIQYF. The DNA of the CDR3 is TGTGCCAGCAGCCTGACGGGAGTTGGAAACATTCAGTACTTC.